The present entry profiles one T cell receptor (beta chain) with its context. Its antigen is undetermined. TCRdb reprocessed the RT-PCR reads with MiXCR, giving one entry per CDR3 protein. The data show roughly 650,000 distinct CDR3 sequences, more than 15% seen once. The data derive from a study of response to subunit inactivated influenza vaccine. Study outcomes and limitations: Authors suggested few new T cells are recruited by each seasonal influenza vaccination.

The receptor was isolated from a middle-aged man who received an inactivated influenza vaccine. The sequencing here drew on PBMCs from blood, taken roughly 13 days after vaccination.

For the CDR3, the DNA is TGCGCCAGCAGCTTGGCCACTAGCGACCCTAATGAGCAGTTCTTC. Translation gives CASSLATSDPNEQFF. This chain joins TRBV5-1 and TRBJ2-1, with 7 bases that match TRBD2. Germline V gene sequence: CDR1 SGHRS, CDR2 YFSETQ. The CDR3 covers 15 residues. J was trimmed by 7 bases and V by 0 bases; bases with no gene match: 7.